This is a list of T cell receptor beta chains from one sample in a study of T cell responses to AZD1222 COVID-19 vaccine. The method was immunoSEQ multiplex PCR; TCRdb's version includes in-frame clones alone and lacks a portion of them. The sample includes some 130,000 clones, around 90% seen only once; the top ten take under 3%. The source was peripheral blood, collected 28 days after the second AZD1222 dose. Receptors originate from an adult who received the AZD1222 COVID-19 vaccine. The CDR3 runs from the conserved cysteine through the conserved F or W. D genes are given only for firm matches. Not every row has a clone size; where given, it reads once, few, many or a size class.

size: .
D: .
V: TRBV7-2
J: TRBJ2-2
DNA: TGTGCCAGCAGCTTAGTCGCGAACACCGGGGAGCTGTTTTTT
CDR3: CASSLVANTGELFF

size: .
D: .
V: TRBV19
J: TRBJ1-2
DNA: TGTGCCAGTAGTATTTTGGGAAGGTTCTATGGCTACACCTTC
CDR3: CASSILGRFYGYTF

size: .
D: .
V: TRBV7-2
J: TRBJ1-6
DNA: TGTGCCAGCAGCTTAATCGGAGGGGAGCATTCACCCCTCCACTTT
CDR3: CASSLIGGEHSPLHF

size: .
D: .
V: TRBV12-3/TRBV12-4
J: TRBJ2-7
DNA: TGTGCCAGCAGTTTAGGGGCGTCTCCCGAGCAGTACTTC
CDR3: CASSLGASPEQYF

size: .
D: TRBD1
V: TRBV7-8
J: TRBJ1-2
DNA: TGTGCCAGCAGCCCGGGGAACAGGGGGATAGATGGCTACACCTTC
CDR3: CASSPGNRGIDGYTF

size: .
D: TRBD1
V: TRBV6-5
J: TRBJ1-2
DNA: TGTGCCAGCAGTTACTCGGGACAGGGGGCGGATGGCTACACCTTC
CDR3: CASSYSGQGADGYTF

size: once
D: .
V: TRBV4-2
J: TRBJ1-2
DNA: TGTGCCAGCAGCCAAGTTGAGGGTGGAGGCTATGGCTACACCTTC
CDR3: CASSQVEGGGYGYTF

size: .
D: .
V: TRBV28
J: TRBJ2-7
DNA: TGTGCCAGCAGTCCGGACGGATACGAGCAGTACTTC
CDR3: CASSPDGYEQYF

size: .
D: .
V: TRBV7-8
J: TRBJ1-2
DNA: TGTGCCAGCAGCTTGAGCGGGGGCGTTGGGTATGGCTACACCTTC
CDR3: CASSLSGGVGYGYTF

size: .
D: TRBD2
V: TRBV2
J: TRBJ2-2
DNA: TGTGCCAGCACCAGAAGCCAGGGAGGGTACACCGGGGAGCTGTTTTTT
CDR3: CASTRSQGGYTGELFF

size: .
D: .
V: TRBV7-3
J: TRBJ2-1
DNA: TGTGCCAGCAGCGCCCGGGGGCCGGAGGACAATGAGCAGTTCTTC
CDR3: CASSARGPEDNEQFF

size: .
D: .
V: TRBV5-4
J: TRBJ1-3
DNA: TGTGCCAGCAGAGCAACGGACGGCCTGGCTGGGGACATATATTTT
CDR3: CASRATDGLAGDIYF

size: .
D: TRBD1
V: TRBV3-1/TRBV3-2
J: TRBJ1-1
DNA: TGTGCCAGCAGCCAGAATCTACCCACCGGGACAGGGAGTAGTACTGAAGCTTTCTTT
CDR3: CASSQNLPTGTGSSTEAFF

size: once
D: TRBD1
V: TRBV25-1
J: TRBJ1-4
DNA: TGTGCCAGCAGTGAAGGGGCAGGGGGACGTGAAAAACTGTTTTTT
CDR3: CASSEGAGGREKLFF

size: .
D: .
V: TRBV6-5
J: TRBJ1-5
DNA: TGTGCCAGCAGCCCACAGGGCTACGGAAATCAGCCCCAGCATTTT
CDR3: CASSPQGYGNQPQHF

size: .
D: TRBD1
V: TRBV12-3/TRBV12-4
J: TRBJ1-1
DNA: TGTGCCAGCAGTTCCGGGACAGGGCTACGAGCTTTCTTT
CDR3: CASSSGTGLRAFF

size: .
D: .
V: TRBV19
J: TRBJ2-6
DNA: TGTGCCAGTAATGGACAACCCTACTCTGGGGCCAACGTCCTGACTTTC
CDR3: CASNGQPYSGANVLTF